This T cell receptor beta chain was recovered during a study of blood T cell repertoires in COVID-19. Clones were sequenced by immunoSEQ multiplex PCR, and TCRdb holds only the in-frame ones, with some missing. This table holds over 150,000 clones, roughly 89% found once. Trimming removed 7 bases at V and 5 bases at J, with 9 bases between. Germline V gene sequence: CDR1 MDHEN, CDR2 SYDVKM. The CDR3 totals 12 residues. The receptor was derived from a woman in her 70s with COVID-19, enrolled during active disease. The rearrangement joins TRBV28 to TRBJ1-5; D gene unclear. Source material: peripheral blood. CDR3 region: CASTTSDQPQHF. CDR3 DNA: TGTGCCAGCACCACCAGTGATCAGCCCCAGCATTTT. The whole variable domain, remainder taken from reference TRBV28 and TRBJ1-5, is DVKVTQSSRYLVKRTGEKVFLECVQDMDHENMFWYRQDPGLGLRLIYFSYDVKMKEKGDIPEGYSVSREKKERFSLILESASTNQTSMYLCASTTSDQPQHFGDGTRLSIL.